The table lists the clone carrying this TCR beta chain with many counts. Its antigen is undetermined. Amplification targeted TCR beta CDR3 regions from RNA transcripts. A set of HTBI primers served as the primers for a first-round RT-PCR of the TCR CDR3. MiXCR, run by TCRdb on the multiplex PCR reads, gives a single entry per CDR3 protein. The table lists about 360,000 distinct CDR3 sequences, about 13% of them singletons, with roughly 9.2% in the top ten. The V and J ends lost 1 base and 6 bases, in that order; junction bases with no gene match: 8. The germline CDR1 and CDR2 sequences are KGHSH and LQKENI. The CDR3 has 16 residues. No progression to ophthalmopathy during 18 months of follow-up defined stable disease. Hyperthyroidism had been newly diagnosed in patients aged 18 to 65, and its duration was under 2 months. Exclusions: uncontrolled infection, other autoimmune disease, pregnancy, lactation.

These data originate in a study of T cells in Graves' hyperthyroidism and ophthalmopathy. Study observations and caveats: Appearing also in blood were most of the thyroid clonotypes expanded above 0.001.

The chain links TRBV18 to TRBJ2-3; 9 bases fit TRBD2. The sequencing sample was made of blood. The clonotype originates from a woman under 30 with Graves' hyperthyroidism. Here the CDR3 reads CASSPQDLAGFDTQYF. CDR3 DNA: TGTGCCAGCTCACCACAAGATCTAGCGGGATTTGATACGCAGTATTTT.